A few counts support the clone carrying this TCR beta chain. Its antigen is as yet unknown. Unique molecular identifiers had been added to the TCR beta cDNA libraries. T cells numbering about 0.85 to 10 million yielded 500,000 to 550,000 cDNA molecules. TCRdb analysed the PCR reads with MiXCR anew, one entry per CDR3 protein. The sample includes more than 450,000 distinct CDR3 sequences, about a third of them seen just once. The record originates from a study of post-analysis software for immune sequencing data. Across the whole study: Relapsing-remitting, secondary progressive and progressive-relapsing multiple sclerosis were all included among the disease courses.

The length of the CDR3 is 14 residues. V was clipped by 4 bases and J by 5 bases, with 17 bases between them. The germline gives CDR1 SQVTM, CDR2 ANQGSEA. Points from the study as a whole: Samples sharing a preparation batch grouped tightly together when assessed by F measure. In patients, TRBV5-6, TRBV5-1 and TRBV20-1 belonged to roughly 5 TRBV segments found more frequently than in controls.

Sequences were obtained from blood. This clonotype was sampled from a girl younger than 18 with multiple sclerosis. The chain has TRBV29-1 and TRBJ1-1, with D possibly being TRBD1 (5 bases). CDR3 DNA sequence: TGCAGCGTTGGGGTGGCAGGGCGATGGACTGAAGCTTTCTTT. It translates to CSVGVAGRWTEAFF.